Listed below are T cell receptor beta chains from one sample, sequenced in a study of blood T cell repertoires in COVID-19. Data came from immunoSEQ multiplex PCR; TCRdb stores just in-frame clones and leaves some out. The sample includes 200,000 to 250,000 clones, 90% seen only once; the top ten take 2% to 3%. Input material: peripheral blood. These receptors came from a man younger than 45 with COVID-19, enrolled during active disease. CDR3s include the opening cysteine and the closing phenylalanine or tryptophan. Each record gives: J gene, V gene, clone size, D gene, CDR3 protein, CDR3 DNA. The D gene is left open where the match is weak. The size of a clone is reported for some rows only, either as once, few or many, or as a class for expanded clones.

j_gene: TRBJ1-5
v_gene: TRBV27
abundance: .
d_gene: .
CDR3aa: CASSLYLNQPQHF
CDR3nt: TGTGCCAGCAGTTTATATCTCAATCAGCCCCAGCATTTT

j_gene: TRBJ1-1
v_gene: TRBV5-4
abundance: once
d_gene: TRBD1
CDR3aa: CASSLASGTATMNTEAFF
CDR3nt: TGTGCCAGCAGCTTGGCCTCCGGGACAGCAACTATGAACACTGAAGCTTTCTTT

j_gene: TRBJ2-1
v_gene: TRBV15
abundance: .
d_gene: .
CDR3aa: CATSRATTGENAFNTLYNEQFF
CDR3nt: TGTGCCACCAGCAGAGCAACGACAGGTGAAAACGCATTTAATACCCTTTACAATGAGCAGTTCTTC

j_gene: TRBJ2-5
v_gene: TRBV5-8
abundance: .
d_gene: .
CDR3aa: CASSLVGRGRETQYF
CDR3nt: TGTGCCAGCAGCTTGGTCGGCCGAGGGAGAGAGACCCAGTACTTC

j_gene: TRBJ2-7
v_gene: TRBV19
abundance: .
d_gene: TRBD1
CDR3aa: CASSSMTGSSYEQYF
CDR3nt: TGTGCCAGTAGTTCTATGACAGGGAGCTCCTACGAGCAGTACTTC

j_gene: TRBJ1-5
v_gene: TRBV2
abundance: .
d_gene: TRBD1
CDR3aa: CASSWTGGNQPQHF
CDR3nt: TGTGCCAGCAGTTGGACAGGTGGCAATCAGCCCCAGCATTTT

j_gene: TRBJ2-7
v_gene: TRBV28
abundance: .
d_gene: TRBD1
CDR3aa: CASRDRVYEQYF
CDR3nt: TGTGCCTCCCGGGACAGGGTCTACGAGCAGTACTTC

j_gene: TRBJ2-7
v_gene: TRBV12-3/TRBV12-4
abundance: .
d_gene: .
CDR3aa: CASGLDREQYF
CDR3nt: TGTGCCAGCGGGCTCGACAGGGAGCAGTACTTC

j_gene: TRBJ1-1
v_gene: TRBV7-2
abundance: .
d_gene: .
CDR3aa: CASSPWSGRGTEAFF
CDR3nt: TGTGCCAGCAGCCCCTGGTCTGGTAGGGGGACTGAAGCTTTCTTT

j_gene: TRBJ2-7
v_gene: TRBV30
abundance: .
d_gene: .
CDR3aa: CAWTPRRGRGGDEQYF
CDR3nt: TGTGCCTGGACCCCGAGGCGGGGGCGCGGAGGAGACGAGCAGTACTTC

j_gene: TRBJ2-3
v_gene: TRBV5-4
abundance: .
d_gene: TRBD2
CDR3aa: CASSMGLAGGRGSSTDTQYF
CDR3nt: TGTGCCAGCAGCATGGGACTAGCGGGGGGCCGGGGATCTAGCACAGATACGCAGTATTTT

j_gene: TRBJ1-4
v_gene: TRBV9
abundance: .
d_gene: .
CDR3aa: CASNTGPGEEKLFF
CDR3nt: TGTGCCAGCAACACAGGGCCTGGCGAAGAAAAACTGTTTTTT

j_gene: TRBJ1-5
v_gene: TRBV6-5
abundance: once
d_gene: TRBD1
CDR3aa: CASKTNRDRYQPQHF
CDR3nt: TGTGCCAGCAAAACAAACCGGGACAGATATCAGCCCCAGCATTTT

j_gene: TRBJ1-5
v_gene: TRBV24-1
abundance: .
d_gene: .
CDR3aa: CATSAGGEGRSNQPQHF
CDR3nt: TGTGCCACCAGTGCTGGGGGGGAGGGCCGAAGCAATCAGCCCCAGCATTTT

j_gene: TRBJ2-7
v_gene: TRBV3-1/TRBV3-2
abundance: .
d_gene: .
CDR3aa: CASSQLFLAASEQYF
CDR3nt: TGTGCCAGCAGCCAACTCTTTCTGGCGGCGAGTGAGCAGTACTTC

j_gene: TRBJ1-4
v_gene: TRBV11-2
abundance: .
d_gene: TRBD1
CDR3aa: CASSLRQGTNEKLFF
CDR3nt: TGTGCCAGCAGCTTACGACAGGGAACTAATGAAAAACTGTTTTTT

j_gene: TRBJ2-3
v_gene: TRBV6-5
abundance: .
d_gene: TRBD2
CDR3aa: CASSYSASGYTQYF
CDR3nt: TGTGCCAGCAGTTACTCGGCTAGCGGGTATACGCAGTATTTT

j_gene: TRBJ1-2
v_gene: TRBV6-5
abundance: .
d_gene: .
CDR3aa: CASSYSEGGHYGYTF
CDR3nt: TGTGCCAGCAGTTACAGTGAAGGGGGACACTATGGCTACACCTTC

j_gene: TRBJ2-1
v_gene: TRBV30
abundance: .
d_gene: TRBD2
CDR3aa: CACLPGLTSGKDNEQFF
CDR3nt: TGTGCCTGCCTACCCGGATTGACTAGCGGAAAAGACAATGAGCAGTTCTTC

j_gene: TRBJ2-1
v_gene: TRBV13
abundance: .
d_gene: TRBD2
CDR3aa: CASSLPSGSVHEQFF
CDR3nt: TGTGCCAGCAGCCTCCCTAGCGGGAGTGTCCATGAGCAGTTCTTC

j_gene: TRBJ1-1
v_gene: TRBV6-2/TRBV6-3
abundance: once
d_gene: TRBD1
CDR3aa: CASSSRQGTEAFF
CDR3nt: TGTGCCAGCAGTTCGCGACAGGGGACTGAAGCTTTCTTT

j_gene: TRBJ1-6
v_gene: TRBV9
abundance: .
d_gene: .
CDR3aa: CASSPGDSPLHF
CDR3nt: TGTGCCAGCAGCCCCGGGGATTCACCCCTCCACTTT

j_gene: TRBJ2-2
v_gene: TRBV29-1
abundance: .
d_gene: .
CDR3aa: CSGGRGRNTGELFF
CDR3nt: TGCAGCGGCGGAAGGGGCAGGAACACCGGGGAGCTGTTTTTT

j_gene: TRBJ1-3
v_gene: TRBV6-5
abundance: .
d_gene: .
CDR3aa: CAIWTGVSSGNTIYF
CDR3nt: TGTGCCATATGGACGGGAGTTTCCTCTGGAAACACCATATATTTT

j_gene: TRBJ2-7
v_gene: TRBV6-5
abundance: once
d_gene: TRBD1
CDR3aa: CASSYWRGGRMHEQYF
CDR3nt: TGTGCCAGCAGTTACTGGAGAGGGGGCAGGATGCACGAGCAGTACTTC

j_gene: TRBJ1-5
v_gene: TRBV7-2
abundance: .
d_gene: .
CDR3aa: CASSFSRNQPQHF
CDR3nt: TGTGCCAGCAGCTTTAGTCGCAATCAGCCCCAGCATTTT

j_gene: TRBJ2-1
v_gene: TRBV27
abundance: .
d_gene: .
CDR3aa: CASSLVPRVGFGGEQFF
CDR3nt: TGTGCCAGCAGTCTAGTCCCCAGGGTGGGGTTCGGGGGTGAGCAGTTCTTC

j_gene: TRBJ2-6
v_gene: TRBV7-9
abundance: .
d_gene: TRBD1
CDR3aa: CASSFRDRDSGANVLTF
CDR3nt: TGTGCCAGCAGCTTCCGGGACAGGGATAGTGGGGCCAACGTCCTGACTTTC

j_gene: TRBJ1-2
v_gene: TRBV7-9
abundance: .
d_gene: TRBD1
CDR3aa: CASSLVTGTGSHGYTF
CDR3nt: TGTGCCAGCAGCTTAGTGACCGGGACAGGTAGTCATGGCTACACCTTC

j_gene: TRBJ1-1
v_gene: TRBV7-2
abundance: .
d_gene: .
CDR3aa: CASSRGVVNTEAFF
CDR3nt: TGTGCCAGCAGCCGGGGGGTCGTGAACACTGAAGCTTTCTTT

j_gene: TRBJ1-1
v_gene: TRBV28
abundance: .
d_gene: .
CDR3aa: CATGVNTEAFF
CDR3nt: TGTGCCACGGGAGTGAACACTGAAGCTTTCTTT

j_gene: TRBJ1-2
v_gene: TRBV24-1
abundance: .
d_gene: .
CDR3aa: CATSPQNQNYGYTF
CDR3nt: TGTGCCACCAGTCCACAGAACCAAAACTATGGCTACACCTTC

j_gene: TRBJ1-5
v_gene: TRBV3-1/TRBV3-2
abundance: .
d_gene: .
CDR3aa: CASSQLSGNNQPQHF
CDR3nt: TGTGCCAGCAGCCAATTGTCCGGTAACAATCAGCCCCAGCATTTT

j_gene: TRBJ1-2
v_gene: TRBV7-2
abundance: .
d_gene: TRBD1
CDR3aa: CASSPGQGYGGYTF
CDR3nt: TGTGCCAGCAGCCCGGGACAGGGGTATGGGGGCTACACCTTC

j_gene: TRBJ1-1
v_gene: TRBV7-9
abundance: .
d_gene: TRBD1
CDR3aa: CASSARQGGVNTEAFF
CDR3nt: TGTGCCAGCAGCGCTAGACAGGGCGGAGTGAACACTGAAGCTTTCTTT

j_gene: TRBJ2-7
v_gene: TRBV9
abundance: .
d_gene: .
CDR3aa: CASSVADSYLEQYF
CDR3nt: TGTGCCAGCAGCGTTGCTGACAGTTACCTCGAGCAGTACTTC

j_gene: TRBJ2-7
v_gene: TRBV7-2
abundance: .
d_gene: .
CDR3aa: CASSLASGSTYEQYF
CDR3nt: TGTGCCAGCAGCTTAGCCTCAGGATCAACCTACGAGCAGTACTTC

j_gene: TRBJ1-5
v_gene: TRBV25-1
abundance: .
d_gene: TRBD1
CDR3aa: CASRGDSLNQPQHF
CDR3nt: TGTGCCAGCAGGGGGGACAGCCTAAATCAGCCCCAGCATTTT

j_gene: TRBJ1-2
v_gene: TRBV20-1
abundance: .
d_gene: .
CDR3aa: CSASDSGYTF
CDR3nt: TGCAGTGCTAGTGACAGTGGCTACACCTTC

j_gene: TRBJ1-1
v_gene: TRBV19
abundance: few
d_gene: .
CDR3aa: CASSPGRGTEAFF
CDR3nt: TGTGCCAGTAGTCCCGGACGGGGCACTGAAGCTTTCTTT

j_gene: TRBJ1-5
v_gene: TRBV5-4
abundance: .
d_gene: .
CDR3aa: CASSLDINQPQHF
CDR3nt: TGTGCCAGCAGCTTGGACATCAATCAGCCCCAGCATTTT

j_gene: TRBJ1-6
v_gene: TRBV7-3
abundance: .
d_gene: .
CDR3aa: CASSLTSWRVGSPLHF
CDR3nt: TGTGCCAGCAGCTTAACGTCCTGGAGGGTCGGATCACCCCTCCACTTT

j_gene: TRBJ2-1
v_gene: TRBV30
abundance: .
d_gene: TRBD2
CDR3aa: CAWSALAGDTNEQFF
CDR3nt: TGTGCCTGGAGCGCCCTAGCGGGGGATACCAATGAGCAGTTCTTC

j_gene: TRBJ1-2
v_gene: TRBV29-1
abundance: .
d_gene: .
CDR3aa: CSVGNGIQYGYTF
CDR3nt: TGCAGCGTCGGTAACGGGATTCAATATGGCTACACCTTC

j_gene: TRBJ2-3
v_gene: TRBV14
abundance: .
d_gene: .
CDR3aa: CASSAGFLSTDTQYF
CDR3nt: TGTGCCAGCAGCGCCGGGTTCCTTAGCACAGATACGCAGTATTTT

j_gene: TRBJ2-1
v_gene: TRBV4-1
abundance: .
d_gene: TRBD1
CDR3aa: CASSQEPIRDRAYNEQFF
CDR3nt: TGCGCCAGCAGCCAAGAGCCCATCCGGGACAGGGCCTACAATGAGCAGTTCTTC

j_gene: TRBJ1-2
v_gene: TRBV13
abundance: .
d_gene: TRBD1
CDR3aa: CASSFRGAYYGYTF
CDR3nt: TGTGCCAGCAGCTTCAGGGGGGCATACTATGGCTACACCTTC

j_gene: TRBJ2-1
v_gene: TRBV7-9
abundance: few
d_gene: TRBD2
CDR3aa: CASSLAGAGRNEQFF
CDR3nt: TGTGCCAGCAGCTTAGCTGGAGCGGGGCGCAATGAGCAGTTCTTC

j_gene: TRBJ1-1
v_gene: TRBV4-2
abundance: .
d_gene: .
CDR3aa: CASSQGNREAFF
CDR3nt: TGTGCCAGCAGCCAAGGTAACAGAGAAGCTTTCTTT

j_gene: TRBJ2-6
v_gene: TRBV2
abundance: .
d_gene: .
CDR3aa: CASSPTTGANVLTF
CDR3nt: TGTGCCAGCAGTCCAACAACGGGGGCCAACGTCCTGACTTTC

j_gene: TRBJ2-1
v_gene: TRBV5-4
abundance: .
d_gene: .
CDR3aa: CASSLSGTSMYNEQFF
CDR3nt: TGTGCCAGCAGCTTGTCGGGCACTAGCATGTACAATGAGCAGTTCTTC

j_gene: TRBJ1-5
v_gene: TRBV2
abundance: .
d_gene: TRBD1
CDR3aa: CASRPDRGSNQPQHF
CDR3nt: TGTGCCAGCAGGCCGGACAGGGGGAGCAATCAGCCCCAGCATTTT

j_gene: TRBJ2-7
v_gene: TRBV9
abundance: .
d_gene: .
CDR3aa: CASSPDRPYEQYF
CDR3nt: TGTGCCAGCAGCCCTGACAGACCCTACGAGCAGTACTTC

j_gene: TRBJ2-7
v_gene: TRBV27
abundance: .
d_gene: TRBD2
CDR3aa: CASSSPSGGYEQYF
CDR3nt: TGTGCCAGCAGTTCCCCTAGCGGGGGCTACGAGCAGTACTTC

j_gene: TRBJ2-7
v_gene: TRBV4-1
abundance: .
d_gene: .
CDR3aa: CASSQDFLSTSSYEQYF
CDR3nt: TGCGCCAGCAGCCAAGATTTTCTTTCTACTTCCTCCTACGAGCAGTACTTC